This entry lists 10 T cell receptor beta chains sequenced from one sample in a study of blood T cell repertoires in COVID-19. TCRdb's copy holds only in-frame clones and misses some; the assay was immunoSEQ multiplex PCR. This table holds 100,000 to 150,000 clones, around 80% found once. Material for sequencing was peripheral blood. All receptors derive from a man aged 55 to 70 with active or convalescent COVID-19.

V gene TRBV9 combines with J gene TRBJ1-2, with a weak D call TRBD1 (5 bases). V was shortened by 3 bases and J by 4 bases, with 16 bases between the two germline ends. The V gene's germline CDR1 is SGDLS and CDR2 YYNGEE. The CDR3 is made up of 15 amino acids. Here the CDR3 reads CASSGGHPRGYGYTF. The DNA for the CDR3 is TGTGCCAGCAGCGGTGGACATCCTCGCGGCTATGGCTACACCTTC.

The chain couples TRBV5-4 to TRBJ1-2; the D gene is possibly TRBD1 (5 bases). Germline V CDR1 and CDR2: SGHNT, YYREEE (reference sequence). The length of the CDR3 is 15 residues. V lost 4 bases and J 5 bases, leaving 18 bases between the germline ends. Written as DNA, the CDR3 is TGTGCCAGCAGCGCACCCGGGACTGCTAGGTATGGCTACACCTTC. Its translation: CASSAPGTARYGYTF. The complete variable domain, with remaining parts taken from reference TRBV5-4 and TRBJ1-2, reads ETGVTQSPTHLIKTRGQQVTLRCSSQSGHNTVSWYQQALGQGPQFIFQYYREEENGRGNFPPRFSGLQFPNYSSELNVNALELDDSALYLCASSAPGTARYGYTFGSGTRLTVV.

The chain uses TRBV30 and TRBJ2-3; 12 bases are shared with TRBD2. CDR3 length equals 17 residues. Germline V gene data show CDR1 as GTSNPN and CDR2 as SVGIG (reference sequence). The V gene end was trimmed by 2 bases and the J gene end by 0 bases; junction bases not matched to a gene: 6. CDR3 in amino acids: CAWSRTSGAASTDTQYF. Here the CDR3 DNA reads TGTGCCTGGAGTAGGACTAGCGGGGCCGCAAGCACAGATACGCAGTATTTT.

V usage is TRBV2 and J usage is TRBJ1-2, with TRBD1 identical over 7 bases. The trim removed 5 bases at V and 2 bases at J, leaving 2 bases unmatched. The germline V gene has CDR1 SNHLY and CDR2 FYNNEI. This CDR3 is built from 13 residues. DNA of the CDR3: TGTGCCAGCAGTCGACAGGGAAACTATGGCTACACCTTC. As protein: CASSRQGNYGYTF.

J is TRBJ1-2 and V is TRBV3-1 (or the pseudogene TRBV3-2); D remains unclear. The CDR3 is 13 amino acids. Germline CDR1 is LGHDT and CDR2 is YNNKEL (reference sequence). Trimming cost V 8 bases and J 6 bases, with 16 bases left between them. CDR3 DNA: TGTGCCAGCCAGAAAAGGGAGATGGATGGCTACACCTTC. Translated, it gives CASQKREMDGYTF.

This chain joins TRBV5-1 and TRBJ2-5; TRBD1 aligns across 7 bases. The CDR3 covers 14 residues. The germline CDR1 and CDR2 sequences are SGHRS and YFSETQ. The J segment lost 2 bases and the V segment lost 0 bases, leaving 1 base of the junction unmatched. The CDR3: CASSLAGQQETQYF. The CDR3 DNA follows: TGCGCCAGCAGCTTGGCGGGACAGCAAGAGACCCAGTACTTC.

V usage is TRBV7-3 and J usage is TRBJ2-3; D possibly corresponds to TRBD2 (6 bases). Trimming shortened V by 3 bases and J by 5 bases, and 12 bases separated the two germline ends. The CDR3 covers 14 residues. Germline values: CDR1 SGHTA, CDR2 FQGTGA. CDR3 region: CASSFAGSGDTQYF. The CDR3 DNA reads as TGTGCCAGCAGCTTTGCCGGGAGCGGAGATACGCAGTATTTT.

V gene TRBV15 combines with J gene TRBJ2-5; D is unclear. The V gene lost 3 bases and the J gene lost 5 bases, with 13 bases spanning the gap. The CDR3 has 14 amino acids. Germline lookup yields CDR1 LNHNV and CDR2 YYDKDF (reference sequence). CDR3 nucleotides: TGTGCCACCAGCAGTAGCCTACGGCGGGAGACCCAGTACTTC. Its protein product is CATSSSLRRETQYF.

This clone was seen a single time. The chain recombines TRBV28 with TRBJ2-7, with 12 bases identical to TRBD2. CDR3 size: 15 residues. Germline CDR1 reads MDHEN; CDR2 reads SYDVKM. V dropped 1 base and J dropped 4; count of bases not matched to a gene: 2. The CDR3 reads CASSLYGLAGYEQYF. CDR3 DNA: TGTGCCAGCAGTTTATACGGACTAGCGGGGTACGAGCAGTACTTC.

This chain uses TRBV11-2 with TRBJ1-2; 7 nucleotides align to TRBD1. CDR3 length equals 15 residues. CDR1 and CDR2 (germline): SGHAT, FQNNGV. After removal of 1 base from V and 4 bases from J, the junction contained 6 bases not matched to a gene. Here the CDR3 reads CASSLVRDSAYGYTF. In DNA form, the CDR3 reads TGTGCCAGCAGCTTAGTCCGGGACAGCGCCTATGGCTACACCTTC.